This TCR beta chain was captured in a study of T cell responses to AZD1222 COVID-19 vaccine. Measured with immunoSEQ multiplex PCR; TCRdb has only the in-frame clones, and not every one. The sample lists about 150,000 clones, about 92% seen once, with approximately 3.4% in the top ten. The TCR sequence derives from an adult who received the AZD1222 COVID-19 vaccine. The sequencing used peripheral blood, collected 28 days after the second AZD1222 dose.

CDR3 sequence: CASSLAAAGNTANYGYTF. CDR3 in DNA: TGTGCCAGCAGCTTAGCGGCGGCAGGGAACACAGCTAACTATGGCTACACCTTC. The chain links TRBV7-2 to TRBJ1-2, with D possibly matching TRBD1 (5 bases). V dropped 0 bases and J dropped 0 bases, with 17 bases sitting between them. The germline gives CDR1 SGHTA, CDR2 FQGNSA. The CDR3 is 18 residues long.